These T cell receptor beta chains were read from a single sample in a study of blood T cell repertoires in COVID-19. Produced via immunoSEQ multiplex PCR; TCRdb's table is partial and in-frame only. The sample includes 250,000 to 350,000 clones, approximately 88% seen only once; the top ten take around 1.6%. The sequencing input was peripheral blood. The receptors originated from a human donor with COVID-19, enrolled during active disease. The donor label of this sample is uncertain. The CDR3 runs from the conserved cysteine through the conserved F or W. Fields, in order: V gene, J gene, clone size, D gene, CDR3 length, CDR3 protein, CDR3 DNA. D genes are given only for firm matches. Size tells how often a clone was seen (once, few, many) or the class of an expanded clone, and some rows leave it out.

v_call: TRBV18; j_call: TRBJ2-1; clone_size: once; d_call: .; cdr3_length: 13; cdr3_aa: CASSSGSYNEQFF; cdr3_nt: TGTGCCAGCTCATCCGGCTCCTACAATGAGCAGTTCTTC
v_call: TRBV19; j_call: TRBJ2-3; clone_size: once; d_call: TRBD2; cdr3_length: 13; cdr3_aa: CASSIMREDTQYF; cdr3_nt: TGTGCCAGTAGTATAATGCGGGAGGATACGCAGTATTTT
v_call: TRBV19; j_call: TRBJ2-1; clone_size: .; d_call: .; cdr3_length: 15; cdr3_aa: CASSAQEGAYNEQFF; cdr3_nt: TGTGCCAGTAGTGCGCAAGAAGGAGCCTACAATGAGCAGTTCTTC
v_call: TRBV29-1; j_call: TRBJ2-7; clone_size: .; d_call: TRBD1; cdr3_length: 11; cdr3_aa: CSVGDSYEQYF; cdr3_nt: TGCAGCGTTGGGGACAGCTACGAGCAGTACTTC
v_call: TRBV6-5; j_call: TRBJ2-7; clone_size: .; d_call: TRBD1; cdr3_length: 15; cdr3_aa: CASRVEDRVYYEQYF; cdr3_nt: TGTGCCAGCAGAGTGGAGGACAGGGTGTACTACGAGCAGTACTTC
v_call: TRBV28; j_call: TRBJ2-7; clone_size: once; d_call: .; cdr3_length: 13; cdr3_aa: CASSLTRRDWQYF; cdr3_nt: TGTGCCAGCAGTCTCACTAGGAGGGATTGGCAGTACTTC
v_call: TRBV19; j_call: TRBJ1-5; clone_size: .; d_call: .; cdr3_length: 14; cdr3_aa: CASRGGANDQPQHF; cdr3_nt: TGTGCCAGTAGGGGGGGGGCTAATGATCAGCCCCAGCATTTT
v_call: TRBV7-9; j_call: TRBJ2-7; clone_size: .; d_call: .; cdr3_length: 11; cdr3_aa: CASSPISEQYF; cdr3_nt: TGTGCCAGCAGCCCTATTTCCGAGCAGTACTTC
v_call: TRBV9; j_call: TRBJ1-5; clone_size: .; d_call: TRBD1; cdr3_length: 14; cdr3_aa: CASSLRDRDQPQHF; cdr3_nt: TGTGCCAGCAGCCTTAGGGACAGGGATCAGCCCCAGCATTTT
v_call: TRBV4-2; j_call: TRBJ2-7; clone_size: .; d_call: TRBD2; cdr3_length: 15; cdr3_aa: CASSYTGTRNREQYF; cdr3_nt: TGTGCCAGCAGTTACACCGGGACTAGGAACCGCGAGCAGTACTTC
v_call: TRBV3-1/TRBV3-2; j_call: TRBJ2-1; clone_size: .; d_call: TRBD2; cdr3_length: 21; cdr3_aa: CASSPAGKREATTSSYNEQFF; cdr3_nt: TGTGCCAGCAGCCCAGCGGGCAAGCGGGAGGCGACGACGAGCTCCTACAATGAGCAGTTCTTC
v_call: TRBV18; j_call: TRBJ2-1; clone_size: .; d_call: TRBD1; cdr3_length: 19; cdr3_aa: CASSPRTPGTGTRHGEQFF; cdr3_nt: TGTGCCAGCTCACCACGGACCCCCGGGACAGGGACTCGACATGGGGAGCAGTTCTTC
v_call: TRBV28; j_call: TRBJ1-4; clone_size: once; d_call: .; cdr3_length: 14; cdr3_aa: CAASTSGVNEKLFF; cdr3_nt: TGTGCCGCCAGTACTTCAGGGGTAAATGAAAAACTGTTTTTT
v_call: TRBV5-1; j_call: TRBJ2-1; clone_size: .; d_call: .; cdr3_length: 15; cdr3_aa: CASSSGTGMYNEQFF; cdr3_nt: TGCGCCAGCAGCTCCGGGACTGGAATGTACAATGAGCAGTTCTTC
v_call: TRBV7-9; j_call: TRBJ1-2; clone_size: .; d_call: .; cdr3_length: 14; cdr3_aa: CASSLEGLDYGYTF; cdr3_nt: TGTGCCAGCAGCTTAGAGGGGTTGGACTATGGCTACACCTTC
v_call: TRBV3-1/TRBV3-2; j_call: TRBJ2-5; clone_size: .; d_call: .; cdr3_length: 15; cdr3_aa: CASRPQPGDQETQYF; cdr3_nt: TGTGCCAGCCGGCCCCAGCCCGGGGACCAAGAGACCCAGTACTTC
v_call: TRBV19; j_call: TRBJ1-2; clone_size: once; d_call: TRBD1; cdr3_length: 13; cdr3_aa: CASSQTGGGGYTF; cdr3_nt: TGTGCCAGTAGTCAGACAGGGGGCGGAGGCTACACCTTC
v_call: TRBV19; j_call: TRBJ2-7; clone_size: .; d_call: .; cdr3_length: 13; cdr3_aa: CASSFTGTYEQYF; cdr3_nt: TGTGCCAGTAGTTTCACAGGGACCTACGAGCAGTACTTC
v_call: TRBV27; j_call: TRBJ2-3; clone_size: .; d_call: .; cdr3_length: 15; cdr3_aa: CAIGGAGQRTDTQYF; cdr3_nt: TGTGCCATCGGAGGAGCGGGTCAACGCACAGATACGCAGTATTTT
v_call: TRBV15; j_call: TRBJ2-5; clone_size: .; d_call: TRBD1; cdr3_length: 15; cdr3_aa: CATSGTGEGSETQYF; cdr3_nt: TGTGCCACCAGCGGGACAGGGGAAGGTTCGGAGACCCAGTACTTC
v_call: TRBV7-3; j_call: TRBJ2-1; clone_size: .; d_call: .; cdr3_length: 16; cdr3_aa: CASSLKVLGPYNEQFF; cdr3_nt: TGTGCCAGCAGCTTAAAGGTCCTAGGCCCCTACAATGAGCAGTTCTTC
v_call: TRBV28; j_call: TRBJ1-3; clone_size: .; d_call: TRBD1; cdr3_length: 15; cdr3_aa: CASSLPGTGDGTIYF; cdr3_nt: TGTGCCAGCAGTTTGCCCGGGACAGGGGATGGCACCATATATTTT
v_call: TRBV5-1; j_call: TRBJ1-6; clone_size: .; d_call: TRBD1; cdr3_length: 15; cdr3_aa: CASSHTDRDFSPLHF; cdr3_nt: TGCGCCAGCAGCCATACCGACAGGGATTTTTCACCCCTCCACTTT
v_call: TRBV2; j_call: TRBJ2-7; clone_size: .; d_call: .; cdr3_length: 12; cdr3_aa: CATKQGPGEQYF; cdr3_nt: TGTGCCACCAAGCAGGGCCCAGGGGAGCAGTACTTC
v_call: TRBV5-1; j_call: TRBJ1-4; clone_size: .; d_call: .; cdr3_length: 14; cdr3_aa: CASSLSRVDEKLFF; cdr3_nt: TGCGCCAGCAGCTTATCCAGGGTGGATGAAAAACTGTTTTTT
v_call: TRBV25-1; j_call: TRBJ2-2; clone_size: .; d_call: TRBD1; cdr3_length: 14; cdr3_aa: CASSRDRVAGELFF; cdr3_nt: TGTGCCAGCAGCCGGGACAGGGTTGCCGGGGAGCTGTTTTTT
v_call: TRBV15; j_call: TRBJ2-7; clone_size: .; d_call: TRBD1; cdr3_length: 15; cdr3_aa: CATSRDRAGGDEQYF; cdr3_nt: TGTGCCACCAGCAGAGATAGGGCAGGGGGCGACGAGCAGTACTTC
v_call: TRBV2; j_call: TRBJ1-5; clone_size: .; d_call: TRBD1; cdr3_length: 15; cdr3_aa: CASSDRASGNQPQHF; cdr3_nt: TGTGCCAGCAGCGACAGGGCGTCGGGCAATCAGCCCCAGCATTTT